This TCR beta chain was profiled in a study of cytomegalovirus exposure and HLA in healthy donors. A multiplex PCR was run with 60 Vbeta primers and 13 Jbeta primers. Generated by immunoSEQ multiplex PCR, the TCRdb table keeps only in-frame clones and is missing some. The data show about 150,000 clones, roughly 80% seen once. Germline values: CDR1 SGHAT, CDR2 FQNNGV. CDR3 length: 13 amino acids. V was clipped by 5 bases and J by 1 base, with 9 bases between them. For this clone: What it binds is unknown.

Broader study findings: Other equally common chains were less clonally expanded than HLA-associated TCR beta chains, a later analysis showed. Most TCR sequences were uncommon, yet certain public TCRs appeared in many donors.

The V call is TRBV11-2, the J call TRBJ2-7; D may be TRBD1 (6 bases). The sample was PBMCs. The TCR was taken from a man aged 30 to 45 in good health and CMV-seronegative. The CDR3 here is CASSLGQSYEQYF. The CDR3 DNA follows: TGTGCCAGCAGCCTCGGACAGTCCTACGAGCAGTACTTC.